Detailed here is one TCR beta chain. These data originate in a study of blood T cell repertoires in COVID-19. Study details: Some COVID-19 samples were acute and others convalescent; all came from the United States, Italy and Spain.

This CDR3 is 13 amino acids long. Germline lookup yields CDR1 MGHDK and CDR2 SYGVNS. The V gene lost 4 bases and the J gene lost 3 bases, with 6 bases spanning the gap. Profiled with immunoSEQ multiplex PCR; TCRdb holds only in-frame clones, not every one. The table has around 200,000 clones, roughly nine tenths seen once. Sequencing was carried out using peripheral blood. The V call is TRBV25-1, the J call TRBJ1-4; unclear D gene. This TCR derives from a man aged 35-49 years with acute or convalescent COVID-19. DNA of the CDR3: TGTGCCAGCAGTGCGGTTGCTAATGAAAAACTGTTTTTT. Translation gives CASSAVANEKLFF.